This T cell receptor beta chain was recovered during a study of T cells after yellow fever vaccination. The overall study: Fractions with few cells were prepared using SMART-Seq v4 Ultra Low Input. Study-level findings and limits: The booster response re-showed most primary clones: 96% CD4, approximately 90% CD8.

There are a few counts of this clonotype. Its antigen is not identified. One entry per CDR3 protein results from TCRdb running MiXCR on the 5' RACE reads. Altogether a few hundred thousand distinct CDR3 sequences are present, less than 20% being singletons, with the ten largest covering roughly 17%. CDR1 and CDR2 (germline): LGHDT, YNNKEL (reference sequence). The CDR3 runs 15 residues. V lost 1 base and J 4 bases, leaving 13 bases between the germline ends. This chain joins TRBV3-1 and TRBJ1-2, with D possibly being TRBD1 (5 bases). The sequencing used PBMCs, collected around 5 days after the first yellow fever vaccination. The receptor's source is a man aged 18 to 29 who received the YFV17D yellow fever vaccine. The CDR3 protein is CASSQVVGVAYGYTF. Written as DNA, the CDR3 is TGTGCCAGCAGCCAAGTGGTGGGGGTTGCCTATGGCTACACCTTC.